This entry concerns a single T cell receptor (beta chain). Its antigen is unidentified. The germline gives CDR1 SGHRS, CDR2 YFSETQ. The CDR3 runs to 16 residues. V lost 1 base, J lost 0 bases, and 8 bases lay in between. A second PCR of 7 to 11 cycles used a sample-barcoded 5' primer and a J-beta primer mix. A single record per CDR3 protein comes from TCRdb applying MiXCR to the 5' RACE reads. This table holds approximately 780,000 distinct CDR3 sequences, 20% to 30% found once. This entry comes from a study of blood T cells in healthy people across ages. Study-wide points: Donors of long life had a larger count of naive CD4+ cells and greater diversity than aged donors.

In addition, the sample was reused for a study of T cells of mothers and their children. That report notes: Donation was provided by three healthy Caucasian mothers along with their six children. Slightly, though not significantly, more overlap was seen in related than in unrelated mother-child pairs.

The chain uses TRBV5-1 and TRBJ2-6; the D gene is possibly TRBD2 (6 bases). This TCR came from a boy aged 10-17 years in good health. The sample was blood. The CDR3 region is CASSLLGGSGANVLTF. In DNA form, the CDR3 reads TGCGCCAGCAGCTTGCTGGGGGGCTCTGGGGCCAACGTCCTGACTTTC.